The clone carrying this TCR beta chain was found a few times. The entry originates in a study of T cell changes during pregnancy in multiple sclerosis. TCRdb keeps only in-frame clones here, not all; method: immunoSEQ multiplex PCR. The table lists around 40,000 clones, about nine tenths of them singletons. CDR1 and CDR2 (germline): SNHLY, FYNNEI. J lost 8 bases, V lost 5 bases, and 1 base had no gene match. The length of the CDR3 is 12 residues. The specimen was CD4+ T cells from peripheral blood mononuclear cells, collected before pregnancy. This receptor was identified in a female donor with multiple sclerosis, enrolled in a pregnancy study. The rearrangement joins TRBV2 to TRBJ2-4; 9 bases line up with TRBD1. In DNA, the CDR3 is TGTGCCAGCAGTAGGACAGGGGACATTCAGTACTTC. Amino acid sequence: CASSRTGDIQYF. The entire variable domain, with the rest obtained from reference TRBV2 and TRBJ2-4, is as follows: EPEVTQTPSHQVTQMGQEVILRCVPISNHLYFYWYRQILGQKVEFLVSFYNNEISEKSEIFDDQFSVERPDGSNFTLKIRSTKLEDSAMYFCASSRTGDIQYFGAGTRLSVL.